The 16 T cell receptor beta chains given below trace back to one sample, sequenced in a study of T-cell memory formation after mild COVID-19. Using its own MiXCR run on the 5' RACE reads, TCRdb lists one record per CDR3 protein. The data hold hundreds of thousands of distinct CDR3 sequences, with 20% to 25% observed a single time. Material for sequencing was PBMCs or a T cell subset sorted from them (not recorded which). These receptors were obtained from an adult woman who had mild COVID-19 (a few samples of this study predate the infection). Cell type and time point are not known.

In the case of this clonotype: Germline and junction disagree at one end, which may indicate a read error. The chain couples TRBV10-2 to TRBJ2-7, with 7 bases fitting TRBD2. This CDR3 is 14 amino acids long. CDR1 WSHSY and CDR2 SAAADI come from the germline V gene. This chain's CDR3 is CASSDPANSREGNF. CDR3 coding DNA: TGCGCCAGCAGTGACCCCGCCAACAGCAGGGAGGGGAACTTC.

The chain carries TRBV4-1 and TRBJ1-1, with D perhaps matching TRBD1 (6 bases). CDR1 is MGHRA, CDR2 YSYEKL, per germline. Trimming pared 2 bases from V and 2 bases from J, leaving 9 bases between. The CDR3 loop spans 14 amino acids. The CDR3 sequence: CASSQWTDNTEAFF. The CDR3 region has the DNA TGCGCCAGCAGCCAATGGACAGATAACACTGAAGCTTTCTTT.

This clonotype was seen just once. The rearrangement links TRBV24-1 to TRBJ1-1, with D possibly matching TRBD1 (6 bases). Trimming shortened V by 5 bases and J by 1 base, and 7 bases separated the two germline ends. Germline V gene data show CDR1 as KGHDR and CDR2 as SFDVKD. The CDR3 has 13 amino acids. CDR3 residues: CATSVGGNTEAFF. For the CDR3, the DNA is TGTGCCACCAGTGTAGGGGGGAACACTGAAGCTTTCTTT.

This clonotype turned up a few times. The V and J genes are TRBV6-5 and TRBJ2-7; TRBD2 agrees at 8 bases. Germline CDR1 MNHEY, CDR2 SVGAGI. Losses at the gene ends were 7 bases for V and 6 bases for J; bases not matched to a gene: 11. The CDR3 runs to 14 residues. DNA of the CDR3: TGTGCCAGCAATCGGGCGGGGGGCTACGGCGAGCAGTACTTC. Its translation: CASNRAGGYGEQYF.

This clonotype occurred a few times. The J gene is TRBJ2-3, the V gene TRBV3-1, with 11 bases aligning to TRBD2. The CDR3 sequence is 16 residues long. V trimming: 4 bases; J trimming: 10 bases; junction bases outside the gene matches: 13. From germline, CDR1 is LGHDT and CDR2 YNNKEL (reference sequence). The CDR3 here is CASSPPASGGRTAQYF. CDR3 bases: TGTGCCAGCAGCCCCCCCGCTAGCGGGGGGCGCACGGCGCAGTATTTT.

This clonotype has only a few counts. The chain carries TRBV6-5 and TRBJ2-3, with TRBD2 identical over 8 bases. V dropped 10 bases and J dropped 2; count of bases not matched to a gene: 11. The CDR3 spans 15 residues. CDR1 and CDR2 from the germline V gene are MNHEY and SVGAGI. For the CDR3, the DNA is TGTGCCACCAGGGGAGCGGGGGCGAACACAGATACGCAGTATTTT. It encodes CATRGAGANTDTQYF.

The CDR3 coding sequence is TGTGCCAGCAGTTTGCAGTCAGGGGGTATACAGAACACTGAAGCTTTCTTT. Translation: CASSLQSGGIQNTEAFF. J is TRBJ1-1 and V is TRBV27, with 7 bases lining up with TRBD1. With V trimmed by 3 bases and J by 1 base, 11 bases remained unmatched. This CDR3 comprises 17 residues. Per germline, CDR1 MNHEY and CDR2 SMNVEV (reference sequence).

The chain combines TRBV6-2 or TRBV6-3 with TRBJ2-2; perhaps TRBD1 as D (6 bases). In germline, CDR1 is MNHEY, CDR2 SVGEGT. Trimming took off 8 bases at V and 1 base at J, with 11 bases between the two ends. The CDR3 length is 14 residues. CDR3 nucleotides: TGTGCCAGCGGACAGTCACTGAACACCGGGGAGCTGTTTTTT. Translation gives CASGQSLNTGELFF.

This clonotype appeared a few times. The chain links TRBV9 to TRBJ2-7, with 9 bases aligning to TRBD2. The CDR3 sequence is 15 residues long. V lost 4 bases, J lost 3 bases, and 8 bases stayed unmatched. Germline loops: CDR1 SGDLS, CDR2 YYNGEE. The CDR3 spells CASSPQGLAYYEQYF. Written as DNA, the CDR3 is TGTGCCAGCAGCCCCCAGGGACTAGCATACTACGAGCAGTACTTC.

This clonotype was seen only a few times. The chain employs TRBV7-9 and TRBJ2-7; D ambiguous. In germline, CDR1 is SEHNR, CDR2 FQNEAQ (reference sequence). The V end was cut by 3 bases, the J end by 2 bases, with 8 bases between. The length of the CDR3 is 13 residues. CDR3 in amino acids: CASSFGSAYEQYF. Written as DNA, the CDR3 is TGTGCCAGCAGCTTCGGGTCCGCCTACGAGCAGTACTTC. Filled out from reference TRBV7-9 and TRBJ2-7, the complete variable domain reads DTGVSQNPRHKITKRGQNVTFRCDPISEHNRLYWYRQTLGQGPEFLTYFQNEAQLEKSRLLSDRFSAERPKGSFSTLEIQRTEQGDSAMYLCASSFGSAYEQYFGPGTRLTVT.

CDR3 nucleotide sequence: TGCGCCAGCAGCTTGGTCGTGGGGGGCTACGAGCAGTACTTC. It translates to CASSLVVGGYEQYF. The chain uses TRBV5-1 and TRBJ2-7, with D tentatively TRBD2 (6 bases). V lost 0 bases, J lost 3 bases, and 10 bases lay in between. The CDR3 runs 14 residues. Looked up from germline, CDR1 is SGHRS and CDR2 is YFSETQ.

This clonotype came up a few times. The CDR3 DNA sequence: TGCAGTGCACCGACACCTAACTATGGCTACACCTTC. This sequence encodes CSAPTPNYGYTF. V is TRBV20-1 and J is TRBJ1-2; D gene unclear. In germline, CDR1 is DFQATT, CDR2 SNEGSKA (reference sequence). The V end was cut by 6 bases, the J end by 0 bases, with 8 bases between. CDR3 length equals 12 residues.

This clonotype was detected a few times. The chain has TRBV5-5 and TRBJ1-5; a weak D match, TRBD1 (5 bases). With 5 bases removed from V and 0 bases from J, the gap between germline ends came to 15 bases. The CDR3 totals 16 residues. CDR1 and CDR2 (germline): SGHKS, YYEKEE (reference sequence). The CDR3 DNA follows: TGTGCCAGCAGAGAATGGCCGGGACGTAGCAATCAGCCCCAGCATTTT. Translation: CASREWPGRSNQPQHF.

This clonotype was seen a few times. The chain joins TRBV19 to TRBJ2-3, with 8 nucleotides matching TRBD1. Looked up from germline, CDR1 is LNHDA and CDR2 is SQIVND (reference sequence). The CDR3 sequence is 16 residues long. V shed 6 bases, J shed 4 bases, and the junction held 12 bases outside the gene matches. The CDR3, as DNA: TGTGCCAGTAGCAACCTGGACAGGGCGACTTCAGATACGCAGTATTTT. Protein product: CASSNLDRATSDTQYF.

V usage is TRBV14 and J usage is TRBJ1-3, with a possible D match to TRBD1 (6 bases). The CDR3 runs 15 residues. The V and J ends lost 2 bases and 9 bases respectively, with 17 bases between them. CDR1 is SGHDN, CDR2 FVKESK, per germline. The CDR3 sequence is CASSQQQGQVGTIYF. The CDR3 nucleotides are TGTGCCAGCAGCCAACAACAGGGTCAGGTGGGCACCATATATTTT.

V gene TRBV24-1 combines with J gene TRBJ1-5; D remains unclear. The CDR3 has 15 amino acids. The V gene lost 0 bases and the J gene lost 6 bases, with 11 bases spanning the gap. Germline V gene data show CDR1 as KGHDR and CDR2 as SFDVKD. The CDR3 loop is CATSDLSEGGQPQHF. The CDR3 DNA follows: TGTGCCACCAGTGATTTGTCTGAGGGTGGTCAGCCCCAGCATTTT.